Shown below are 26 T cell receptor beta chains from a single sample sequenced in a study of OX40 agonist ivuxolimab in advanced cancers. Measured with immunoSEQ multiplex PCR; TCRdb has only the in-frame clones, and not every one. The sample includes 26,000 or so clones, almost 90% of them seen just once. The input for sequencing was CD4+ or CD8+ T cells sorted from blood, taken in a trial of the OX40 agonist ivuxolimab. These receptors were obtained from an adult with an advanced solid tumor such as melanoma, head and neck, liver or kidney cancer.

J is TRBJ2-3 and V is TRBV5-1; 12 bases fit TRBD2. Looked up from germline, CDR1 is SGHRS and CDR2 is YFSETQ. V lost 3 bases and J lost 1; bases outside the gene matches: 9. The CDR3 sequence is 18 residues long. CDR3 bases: TGCGCCAGCAGCTACACCTTACCTAGCGGGAGGGGCACAGATACGCAGTATTTT. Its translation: CASSYTLPSGRGTDTQYF.

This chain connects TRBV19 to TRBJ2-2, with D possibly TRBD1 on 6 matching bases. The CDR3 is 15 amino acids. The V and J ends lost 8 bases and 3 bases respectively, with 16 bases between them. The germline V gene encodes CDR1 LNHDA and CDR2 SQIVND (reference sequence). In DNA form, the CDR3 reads TGTGCCAGTGCACCACCGGGACAAGACACCGGGGAGCTGTTTTTT. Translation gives CASAPPGQDTGELFF.

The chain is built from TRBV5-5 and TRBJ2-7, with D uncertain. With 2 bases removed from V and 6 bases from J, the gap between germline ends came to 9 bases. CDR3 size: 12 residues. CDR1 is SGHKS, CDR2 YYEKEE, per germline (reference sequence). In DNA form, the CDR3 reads TGTGCCAGCAGCTTACAACTTCTCGAGCAGTACTTC. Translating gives CASSLQLLEQYF.

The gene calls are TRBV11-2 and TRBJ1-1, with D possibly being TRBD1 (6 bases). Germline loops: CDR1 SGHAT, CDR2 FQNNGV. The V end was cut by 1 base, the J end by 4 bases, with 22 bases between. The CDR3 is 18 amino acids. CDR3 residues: CASSLGMGGAGRLTEAFF. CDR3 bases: TGTGCCAGCAGCTTAGGTATGGGGGGCGCGGGGAGACTCACTGAAGCTTTCTTT.

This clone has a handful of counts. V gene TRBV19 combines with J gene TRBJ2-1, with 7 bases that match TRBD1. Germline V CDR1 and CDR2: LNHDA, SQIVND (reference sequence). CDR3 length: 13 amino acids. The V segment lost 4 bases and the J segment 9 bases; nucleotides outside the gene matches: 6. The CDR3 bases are TGTGCCAGTAGTAAAGGGGGCCGGGTTGAGCAGTTCTTC. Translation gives CASSKGGRVEQFF.

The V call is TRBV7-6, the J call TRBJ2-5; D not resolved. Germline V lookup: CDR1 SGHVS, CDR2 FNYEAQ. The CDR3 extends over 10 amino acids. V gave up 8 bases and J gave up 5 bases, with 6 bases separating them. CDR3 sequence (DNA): TGTGCCAGCGGTAGCGAGACCCAGTACTTC. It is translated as CASGSETQYF.

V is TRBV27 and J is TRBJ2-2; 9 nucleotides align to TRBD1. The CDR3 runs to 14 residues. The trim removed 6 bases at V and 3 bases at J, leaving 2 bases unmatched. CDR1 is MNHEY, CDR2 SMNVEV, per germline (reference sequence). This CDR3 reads CASSGTGYTGELFF. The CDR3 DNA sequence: TGTGCCAGCAGCGGGACAGGGTACACCGGGGAGCTGTTTTTT.

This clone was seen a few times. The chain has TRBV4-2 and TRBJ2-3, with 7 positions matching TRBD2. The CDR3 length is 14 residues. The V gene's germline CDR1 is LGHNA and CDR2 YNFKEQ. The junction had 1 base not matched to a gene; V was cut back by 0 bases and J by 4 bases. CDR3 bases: TGTGCCAGCAGCCAAGAACGGGAGGCAGATACGCAGTATTTT. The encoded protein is CASSQEREADTQYF.

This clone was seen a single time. This CDR3 is CASRAGGDHTGELFF. CDR3 DNA sequence: TGTGCCAGCAGAGCAGGGGGCGATCACACCGGGGAGCTGTTTTTT. The V gene is TRBV28, the J gene TRBJ2-2; 8 bases align to TRBD1. CDR1 MDHEN and CDR2 SYDVKM come from the germline V gene. The CDR3 covers 15 residues. V lost 6 bases and J lost 3; bases outside the gene matches: 6.

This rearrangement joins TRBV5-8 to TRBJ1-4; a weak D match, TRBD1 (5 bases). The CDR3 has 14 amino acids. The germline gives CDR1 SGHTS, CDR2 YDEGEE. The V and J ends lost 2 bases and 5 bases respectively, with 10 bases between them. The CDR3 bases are TGTGCCAGCAGCTTTTGGGGGAAGAATGAAAAACTGTTTTTT. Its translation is CASSFWGKNEKLFF.

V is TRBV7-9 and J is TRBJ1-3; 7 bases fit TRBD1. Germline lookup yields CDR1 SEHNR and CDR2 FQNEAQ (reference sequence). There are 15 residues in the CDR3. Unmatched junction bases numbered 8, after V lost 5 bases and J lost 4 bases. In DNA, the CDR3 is TGTGCCAGCAGCAAACAGGGGAGTCAGGGAAACACCATATATTTT. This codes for CASSKQGSQGNTIYF.

The CDR3, as DNA: TGTGCCAGCATCCAGGAGGGGAAGACCCAGTACTTC. Protein sequence: CASIQEGKTQYF. The chain employs TRBV2 and TRBJ2-5, with D possibly TRBD2 on 6 matching bases. CDR3 length: 12 amino acids. The V and J ends lost 7 bases and 6 bases respectively, with 12 bases between them. Looked up from germline, CDR1 is SNHLY and CDR2 is FYNNEI.

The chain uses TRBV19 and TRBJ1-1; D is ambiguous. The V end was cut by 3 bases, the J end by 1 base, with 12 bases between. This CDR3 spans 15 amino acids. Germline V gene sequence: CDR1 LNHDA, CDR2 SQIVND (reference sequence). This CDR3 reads CASSIPPSKNTEAFF. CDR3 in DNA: TGTGCCAGTAGTATCCCTCCGTCGAAGAACACTGAAGCTTTCTTT.

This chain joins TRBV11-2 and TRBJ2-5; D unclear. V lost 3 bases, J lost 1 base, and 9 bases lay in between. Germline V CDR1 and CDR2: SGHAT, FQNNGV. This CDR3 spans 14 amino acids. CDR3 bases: TGTGCCAGCAGCTTGGACGAGAGCCAAGAGACCCAGTACTTC. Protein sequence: CASSLDESQETQYF.

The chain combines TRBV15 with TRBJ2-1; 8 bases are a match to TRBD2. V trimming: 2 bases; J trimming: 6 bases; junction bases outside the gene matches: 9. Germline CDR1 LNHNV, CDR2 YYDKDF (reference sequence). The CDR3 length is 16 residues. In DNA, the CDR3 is TGTGCCACCAGCAGACTCACTAGCGGCCGATTCAATGAGCAGTTCTTC. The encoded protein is CATSRLTSGRFNEQFF.

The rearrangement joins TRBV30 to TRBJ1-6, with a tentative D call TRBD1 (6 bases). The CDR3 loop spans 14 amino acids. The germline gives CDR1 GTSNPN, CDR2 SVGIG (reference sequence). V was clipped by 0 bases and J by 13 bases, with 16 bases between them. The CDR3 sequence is CAWSVGQGSLPLHF. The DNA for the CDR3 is TGTGCCTGGAGTGTCGGGCAGGGGAGTTTGCCCCTCCACTTT.

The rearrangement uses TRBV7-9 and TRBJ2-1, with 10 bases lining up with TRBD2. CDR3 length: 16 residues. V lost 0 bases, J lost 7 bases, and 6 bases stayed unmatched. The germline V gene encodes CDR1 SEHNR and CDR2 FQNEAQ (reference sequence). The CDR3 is CASSLALGLAANEQFF. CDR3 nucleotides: TGTGCCAGCAGCTTAGCGCTCGGACTAGCGGCAAATGAGCAGTTCTTC. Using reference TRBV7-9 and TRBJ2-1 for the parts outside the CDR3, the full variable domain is DTGVSQNPRHKITKRGQNVTFRCDPISEHNRLYWYRQTLGQGPEFLTYFQNEAQLEKSRLLSDRFSAERPKGSFSTLEIQRTEQGDSAMYLCASSLALGLAANEQFFGPGTRLTVL.

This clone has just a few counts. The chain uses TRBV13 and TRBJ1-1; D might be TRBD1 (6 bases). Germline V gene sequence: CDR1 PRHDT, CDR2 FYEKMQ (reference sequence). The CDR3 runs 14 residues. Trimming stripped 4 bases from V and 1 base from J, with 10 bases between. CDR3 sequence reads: CASSSQGWNTEAFF. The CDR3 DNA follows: TGTGCCAGCAGCTCCCAGGGGTGGAACACTGAAGCTTTCTTT. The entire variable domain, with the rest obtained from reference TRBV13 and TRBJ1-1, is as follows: AAGVIQSPRHLIKEKRETATLKCYPIPRHDTVYWYQQGPGQDPQFLISFYEKMQSDKGSIPDRFSAQQFSDYHSELNMSSLELGDSALYFCASSSQGWNTEAFFGQGTRLTVV.

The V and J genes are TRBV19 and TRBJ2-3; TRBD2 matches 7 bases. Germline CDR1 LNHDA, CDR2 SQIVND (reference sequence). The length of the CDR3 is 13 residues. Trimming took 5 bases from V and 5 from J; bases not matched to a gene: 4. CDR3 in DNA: TGTGCCAGTAGTTCGGGGGGAAAAGATACGCAGTATTTT. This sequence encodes CASSSGGKDTQYF.

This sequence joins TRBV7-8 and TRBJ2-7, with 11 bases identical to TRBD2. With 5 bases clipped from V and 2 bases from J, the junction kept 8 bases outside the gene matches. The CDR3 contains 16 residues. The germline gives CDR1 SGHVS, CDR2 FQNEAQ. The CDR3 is CASSPLNSGRAYEQYF. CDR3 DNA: TGTGCCAGCAGCCCCCTGAATAGCGGGAGGGCCTACGAGCAGTACTTC.

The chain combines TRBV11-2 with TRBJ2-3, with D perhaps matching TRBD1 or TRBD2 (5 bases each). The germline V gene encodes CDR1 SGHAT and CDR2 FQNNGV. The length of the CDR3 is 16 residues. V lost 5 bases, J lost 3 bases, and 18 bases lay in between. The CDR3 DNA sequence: TGTGCCAGCAGCCCCTTGAGTGCTGGGGGTACAGATACGCAGTATTTT. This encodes CASSPLSAGGTDTQYF.

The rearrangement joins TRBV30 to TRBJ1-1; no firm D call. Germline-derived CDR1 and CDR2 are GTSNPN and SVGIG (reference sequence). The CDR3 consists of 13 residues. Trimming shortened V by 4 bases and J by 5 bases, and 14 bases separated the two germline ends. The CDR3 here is CAWTLELGTEAFF. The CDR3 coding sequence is TGTGCCTGGACTCTGGAACTCGGAACTGAAGCTTTCTTT.

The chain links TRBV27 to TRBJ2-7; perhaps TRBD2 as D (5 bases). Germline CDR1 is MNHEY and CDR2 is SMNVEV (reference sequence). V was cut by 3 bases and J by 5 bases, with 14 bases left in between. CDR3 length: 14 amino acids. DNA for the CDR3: TGTGCCAGCAGTTTGGGAGCCGGATGGGACGAGCAGTACTTC. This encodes CASSLGAGWDEQYF.

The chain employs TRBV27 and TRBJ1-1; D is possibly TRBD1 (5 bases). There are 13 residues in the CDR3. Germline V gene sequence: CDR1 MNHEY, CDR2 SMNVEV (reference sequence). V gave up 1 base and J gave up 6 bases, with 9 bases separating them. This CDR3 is CASSLYGGSEAFF. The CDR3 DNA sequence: TGTGCCAGCAGTTTATACGGGGGTTCTGAAGCTTTCTTT.

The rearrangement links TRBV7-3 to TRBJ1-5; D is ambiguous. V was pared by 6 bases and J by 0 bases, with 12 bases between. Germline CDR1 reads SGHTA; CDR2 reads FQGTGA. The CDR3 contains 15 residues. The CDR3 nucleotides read TGTGCCAGCAGTCAGGACGTATATAGCAATCAGCCCCAGCATTTT. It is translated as CASSQDVYSNQPQHF. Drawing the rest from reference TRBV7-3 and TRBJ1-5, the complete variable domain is GAGVSQTPSNKVTEKGKYVELRCDPISGHTALYWYRQSLGQGPEFLIYFQGTGAADDSGLPNDRFFAVRPEGSVSTLKIQRTERGDSAVYLCASSQDVYSNQPQHFGDGTRLSIL.

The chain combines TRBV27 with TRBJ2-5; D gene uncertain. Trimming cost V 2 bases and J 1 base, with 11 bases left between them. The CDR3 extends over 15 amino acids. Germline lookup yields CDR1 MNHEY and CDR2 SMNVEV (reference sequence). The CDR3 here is CASSLIPRGQETQYF. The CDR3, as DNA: TGTGCCAGCAGTTTAATCCCGCGAGGCCAAGAGACCCAGTACTTC.